The 11 T cell receptor beta chains in this list originate from one sample, sequenced in a study of CD8 T cell repertoires and HIV-1 epitope variants. Their antigens are not known. Libraries were prepared by immunoSEQ multiplex PCR; TCRdb keeps only in-frame clonotypes and omits some of them. This table holds about 4,500 clones, roughly 67% found once. The sample was cultured CD8+ T cells derived from PBMCs. Every receptor here comes from a male donor with HIV.

The V and J genes are TRBV2 and TRBJ2-7; D uncertain. Germline V CDR1 and CDR2: SNHLY, FYNNEI. The V and J ends lost 3 bases and 5 bases respectively, with 2 bases between them. This CDR3 region has 10 residues. The CDR3 reads CASSDNEQYF. In nucleotides, the CDR3 is TGTGCCAGCAGTGATAACGAGCAGTACTTC.

The V call is TRBV5-4, the J call TRBJ1-1; D uncertain. There are 12 residues in the CDR3. The V and J ends lost 4 bases and 0 bases respectively, with 4 bases between them. The germline V gene encodes CDR1 SGHNT and CDR2 YYREEE (reference sequence). CDR3 residues: CASSQVNTEAFF. CDR3 DNA sequence: TGTGCCAGCAGCCAAGTGAACACTGAAGCTTTCTTT.

The V call is TRBV6-1, the J call TRBJ2-2; TRBD1 might be the D (6 bases). V was pared by 2 bases and J by 2 bases, with 12 bases between. Germline CDR1 is MNHNS and CDR2 is SASEGT. The CDR3 has 16 amino acids. CDR3 amino acids: CASSELTGPNTGELFF. The CDR3 coding sequence is TGTGCCAGCAGTGAATTGACAGGCCCAAACACCGGGGAGCTGTTTTTT.

The chain is built from TRBV7-9 and TRBJ2-1; 7 positions match TRBD1. The ends lost 4 bases at V and 5 bases at J; junction bases unmatched: 14. The CDR3 extends over 17 amino acids. Germline loops: CDR1 SEHNR, CDR2 FQNEAQ (reference sequence). The CDR3 nucleotides read TGTGCCAGCAGCTCACCGACAGGGCCTCTTAGGGACAATGAGCAGTTCTTC. Translating gives CASSSPTGPLRDNEQFF.

This chain uses TRBV27 with TRBJ1-6; no clear D. This CDR3 region has 15 residues. V lost 3 bases and J lost 7, with 13 bases in between. CDR1 is MNHEY and CDR2 is SMNVEV in the germline V gene (reference sequence). This CDR3 reads CASSFGGSGNSPLHF. In DNA form, the CDR3 reads TGTGCCAGCAGTTTCGGAGGCTCGGGGAATTCACCCCTCCACTTT.

There are a few counts of this clone. The chain combines TRBV28 with TRBJ2-1; 8 bases map to TRBD1. The germline V gene encodes CDR1 MDHEN and CDR2 SYDVKM. This CDR3 has 19 amino acids. With V trimmed by 6 bases and J by 0 bases, 16 bases remained unmatched. CDR3 DNA sequence: TGTGCCAGCAGCGAAACGACAGGGGACGGGGGTAGCTCCTACAATGAGCAGTTCTTC. Translated, it gives CASSETTGDGGSSYNEQFF.

The chain carries TRBV28 and TRBJ1-2, with D possibly TRBD1 on 5 matching bases. Trimming took 10 bases from V and 11 from J, leaving 14 bases between them. The germline gives CDR1 MDHEN, CDR2 SYDVKM. This CDR3 has 10 amino acids. The CDR3 reads CATTLGTYTF. The CDR3 DNA is TGTGCCACTACCCTTGGGACGTACACCTTC.

V gene TRBV7-2 combines with J gene TRBJ2-7; possible D gene TRBD2, 6 bases. Germline loops: CDR1 SGHTA, CDR2 FQGNSA. V was trimmed by 4 bases and J by 0 bases, leaving 7 bases between them. The CDR3 length is 13 residues. In DNA, the CDR3 is TGTGCCAGCAGCTGGGGGGTCTCCTACGAGCAGTACTTC. Protein: CASSWGVSYEQYF.

This chain connects TRBV28 to TRBJ2-6; D may match TRBD1 or TRBD2 (5 bases each). Germline-derived CDR1 and CDR2 are MDHEN and SYDVKM. The CDR3 loop spans 14 amino acids. The V end lost 6 bases, the J end lost 0 bases, and 6 bases lay between the germline ends. The CDR3 reads CASRGPSGANVLTF. CDR3 in DNA: TGTGCCAGCAGGGGACCCTCTGGGGCCAACGTCCTGACTTTC.

This clone was counted only a few times. The chain has TRBV27 and TRBJ2-7; no clear D gene. CDR1 and CDR2 from the germline V gene are MNHEY and SMNVEV (reference sequence). The CDR3 spans 13 residues. V lost 6 bases and J 0 bases, leaving 9 bases between the germline ends. DNA for the CDR3: TGTGCCAGCAGGAACTGGGACTCCTACGAGCAGTACTTC. Translation: CASRNWDSYEQYF.

This chain connects TRBV27 to TRBJ1-1; tentatively, D is TRBD1 (5 bases). The CDR3 extends over 12 amino acids. Trimming removed 5 bases at V and 5 bases at J, with 9 bases between. Per the germline V gene, CDR1 is MNHEY and CDR2 is SMNVEV (reference sequence). Written as DNA, the CDR3 is TGTGCCAGCAGTCCTGGGGGGACTGAAGCTTTCTTT. Protein product: CASSPGGTEAFF.